Reported below is one T cell receptor (beta chain). Sequencing used immunoSEQ multiplex PCR; TCRdb keeps in-frame clones, though not all of them. The sample carries 90,000 to 100,000 clones, around 74% recorded once. This entry belongs to a study of radiotherapy plus CTLA-4 blockade in lung cancer. There are 16 residues in the CDR3. V trimming: 5 bases; J trimming: 4 bases; junction bases outside the gene matches: 11. CDR1 and CDR2 (germline): SGHAT, FQNNGV. This receptor was taken from a human donor with non-small cell lung cancer who had a partial response to radiotherapy plus ipilimumab. Some clones in this sample may be carry-over from other donors' samples. Sequences were derived from peripheral blood, sampled from a patient treated with radiotherapy plus ipilimumab. The gene calls are TRBV11-2 and TRBJ1-3; 7 bases map to TRBD1. CDR3 sequence (DNA): TGTGCCAGCAGCCTGGGGACAGCACGACCGGGAAACACCATATATTTT. Its protein is CASSLGTARPGNTIYF.